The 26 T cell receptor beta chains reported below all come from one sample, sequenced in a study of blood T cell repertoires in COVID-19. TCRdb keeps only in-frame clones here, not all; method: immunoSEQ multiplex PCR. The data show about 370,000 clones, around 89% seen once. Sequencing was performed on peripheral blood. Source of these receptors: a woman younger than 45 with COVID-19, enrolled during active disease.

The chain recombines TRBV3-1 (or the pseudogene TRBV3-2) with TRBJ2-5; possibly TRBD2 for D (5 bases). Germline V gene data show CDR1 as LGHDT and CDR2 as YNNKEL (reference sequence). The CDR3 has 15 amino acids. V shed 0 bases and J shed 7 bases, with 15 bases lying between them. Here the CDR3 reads CASSQDVTGSSTQYF. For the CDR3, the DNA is TGTGCCAGCAGCCAAGATGTTACGGGGTCGTCGACCCAGTACTTC.

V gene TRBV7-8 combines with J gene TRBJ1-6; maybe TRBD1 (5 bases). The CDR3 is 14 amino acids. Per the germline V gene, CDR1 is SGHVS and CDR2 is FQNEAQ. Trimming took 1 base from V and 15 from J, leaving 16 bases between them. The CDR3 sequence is CASSLGDQGLNLHF. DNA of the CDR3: TGTGCCAGCAGCTTAGGTGACCAGGGACTTAACCTCCACTTT.

The CDR3 DNA follows: TGTGCCAGTACAAAGACGGAGTTCCACGAGCAGTACTTC. Its protein is CASTKTEFHEQYF. V usage is TRBV11-2 and J usage is TRBJ2-7; D uncertain. With 9 bases removed from V and 5 bases from J, the gap between germline ends came to 17 bases. This CDR3 has 13 amino acids. Per germline, CDR1 SGHAT and CDR2 FQNNGV.

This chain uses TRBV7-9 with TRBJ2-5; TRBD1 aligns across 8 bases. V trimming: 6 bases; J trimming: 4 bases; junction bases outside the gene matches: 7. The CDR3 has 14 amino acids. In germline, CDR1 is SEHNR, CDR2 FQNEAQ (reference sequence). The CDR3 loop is CASRDREEAETQYF. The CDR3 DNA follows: TGTGCCAGCAGGGACAGGGAGGAGGCAGAGACCCAGTACTTC. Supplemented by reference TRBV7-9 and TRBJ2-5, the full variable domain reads DTGVSQNPRHKITKRGQNVTFRCDPISEHNRLYWYRQTLGQGPEFLTYFQNEAQLEKSRLLSDRFSAERPKGSFSTLEIQRTEQGDSAMYLCASRDREEAETQYFGPGTRLLVL.

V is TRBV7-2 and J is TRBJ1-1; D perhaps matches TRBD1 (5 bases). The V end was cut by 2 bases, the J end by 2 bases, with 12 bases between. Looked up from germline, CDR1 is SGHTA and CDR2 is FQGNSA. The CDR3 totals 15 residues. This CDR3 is CASSLRGGPNTEAFF. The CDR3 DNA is TGTGCCAGCAGCTTACGCGGGGGTCCAAACACTGAAGCTTTCTTT.

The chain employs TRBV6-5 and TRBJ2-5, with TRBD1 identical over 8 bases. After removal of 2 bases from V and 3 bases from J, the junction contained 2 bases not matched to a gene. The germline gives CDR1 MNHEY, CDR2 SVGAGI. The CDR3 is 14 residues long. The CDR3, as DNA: TGTGCCAGCAGTTACGGGACAGGCGAAGAGACCCAGTACTTC. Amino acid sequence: CASSYGTGEETQYF.

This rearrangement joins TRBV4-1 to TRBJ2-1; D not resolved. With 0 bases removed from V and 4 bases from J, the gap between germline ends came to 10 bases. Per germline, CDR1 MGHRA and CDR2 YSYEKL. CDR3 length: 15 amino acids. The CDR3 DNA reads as TGCGCCAGCAGCCAAGATGAGTCCTTTTACAATGAGCAGTTCTTC. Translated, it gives CASSQDESFYNEQFF.

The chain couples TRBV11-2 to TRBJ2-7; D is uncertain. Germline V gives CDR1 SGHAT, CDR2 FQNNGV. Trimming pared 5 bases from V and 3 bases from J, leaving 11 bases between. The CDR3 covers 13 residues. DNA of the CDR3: TGTGCCAGCAGCCACGTAAGCTACTACGAGCAGTACGTC. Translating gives CASSHVSYYEQYV.

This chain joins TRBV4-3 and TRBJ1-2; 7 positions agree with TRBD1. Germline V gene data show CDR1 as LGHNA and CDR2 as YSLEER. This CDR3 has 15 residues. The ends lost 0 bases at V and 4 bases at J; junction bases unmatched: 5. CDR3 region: CASSQDAQGSYGYTF. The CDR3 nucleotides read TGCGCCAGCAGCCAAGATGCACAGGGGAGCTATGGCTACACCTTC.

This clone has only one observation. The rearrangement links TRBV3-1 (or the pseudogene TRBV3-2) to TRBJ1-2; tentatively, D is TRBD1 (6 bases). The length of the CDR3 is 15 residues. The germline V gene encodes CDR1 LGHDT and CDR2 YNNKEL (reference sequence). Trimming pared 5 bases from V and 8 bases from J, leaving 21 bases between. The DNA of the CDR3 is TGTGCCAGCAGCACGGGACACCTCCAGTCCGCGGGCTACACCTTC. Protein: CASSTGHLQSAGYTF.

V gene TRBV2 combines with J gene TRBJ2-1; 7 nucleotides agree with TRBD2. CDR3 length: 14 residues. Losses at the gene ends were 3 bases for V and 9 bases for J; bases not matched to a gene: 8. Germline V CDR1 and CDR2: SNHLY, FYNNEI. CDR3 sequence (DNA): TGTGCCAGCAGTGATTGGGGGGGTGACGGTGAGCAGTTCTTC. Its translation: CASSDWGGDGEQFF. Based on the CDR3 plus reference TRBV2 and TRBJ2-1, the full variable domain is EPEVTQTPSHQVTQMGQEVILRCVPISNHLYFYWYRQILGQKVEFLVSFYNNEISEKSEIFDDQFSVERPDGSNFTLKIRSTKLEDSAMYFCASSDWGGDGEQFFGPGTRLTVL.

The CDR3 DNA reads TGTGCCAGCAGCTTGATTGGTCAGGGATCCTTGGACAATGAGCAGTTCTTC. Encoded protein: CASSLIGQGSLDNEQFF. V usage is TRBV11-2 and J usage is TRBJ2-1, with a possible D match to TRBD1 (5 bases). V was clipped by 3 bases and J by 5 bases, with 20 bases between them. The length of the CDR3 is 17 residues. Germline values: CDR1 SGHAT, CDR2 FQNNGV.

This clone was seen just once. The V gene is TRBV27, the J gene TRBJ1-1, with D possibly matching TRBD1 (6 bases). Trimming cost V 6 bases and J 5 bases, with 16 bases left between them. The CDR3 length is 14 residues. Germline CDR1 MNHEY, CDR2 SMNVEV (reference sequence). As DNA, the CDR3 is TGTGCCAGCAGCAAGGACAGAGGTAGAACTGAAGCTTTCTTT. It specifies CASSKDRGRTEAFF.

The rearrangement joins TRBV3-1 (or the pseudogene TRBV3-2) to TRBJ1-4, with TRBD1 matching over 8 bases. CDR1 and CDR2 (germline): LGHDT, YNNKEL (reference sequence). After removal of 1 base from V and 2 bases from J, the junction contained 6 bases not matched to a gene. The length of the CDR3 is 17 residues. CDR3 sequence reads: CASSQGRQGITNEKLFF. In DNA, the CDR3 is TGTGCCAGCAGCCAAGGGAGACAGGGGATCACTAATGAAAAACTGTTTTTT.

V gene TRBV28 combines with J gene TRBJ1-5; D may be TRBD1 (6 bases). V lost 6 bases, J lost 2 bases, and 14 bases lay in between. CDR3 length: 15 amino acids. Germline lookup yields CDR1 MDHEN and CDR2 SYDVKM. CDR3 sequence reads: CASRSGQRGNQPQHF. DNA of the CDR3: TGTGCCAGCAGGTCCGGACAGCGAGGCAATCAGCCCCAGCATTTT.

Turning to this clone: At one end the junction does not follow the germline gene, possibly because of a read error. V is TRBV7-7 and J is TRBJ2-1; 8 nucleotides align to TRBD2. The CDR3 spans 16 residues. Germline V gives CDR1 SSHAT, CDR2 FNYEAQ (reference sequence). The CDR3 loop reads CASSYGSTSGDNEQFF. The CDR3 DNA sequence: TGTGCTAGCAGCTATGGGTCTACTAGCGGCGACAATGAGCAGTTCTTC.

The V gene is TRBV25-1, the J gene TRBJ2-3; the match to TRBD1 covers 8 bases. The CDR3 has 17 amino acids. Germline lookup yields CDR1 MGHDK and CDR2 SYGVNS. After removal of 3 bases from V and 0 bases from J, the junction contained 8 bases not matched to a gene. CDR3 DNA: TGTGCCAGCAGTGACAGGGGGCTAAGAACTAGCACAGATACGCAGTATTTT. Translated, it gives CASSDRGLRTSTDTQYF.

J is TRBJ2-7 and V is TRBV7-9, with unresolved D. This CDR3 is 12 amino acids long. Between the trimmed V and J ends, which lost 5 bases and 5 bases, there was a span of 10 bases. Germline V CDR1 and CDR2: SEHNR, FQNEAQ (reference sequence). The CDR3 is CASSLGRNEQYF. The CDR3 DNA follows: TGTGCCAGCAGCCTAGGGCGGAACGAGCAGTACTTC.

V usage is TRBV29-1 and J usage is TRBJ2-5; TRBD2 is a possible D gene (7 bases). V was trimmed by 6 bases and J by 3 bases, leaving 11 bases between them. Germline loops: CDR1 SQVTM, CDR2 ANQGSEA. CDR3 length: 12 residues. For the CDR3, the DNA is TGCAGCGTGGGGGCGGGAGAAGAGACCCAGTACTTC. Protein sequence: CSVGAGEETQYF.

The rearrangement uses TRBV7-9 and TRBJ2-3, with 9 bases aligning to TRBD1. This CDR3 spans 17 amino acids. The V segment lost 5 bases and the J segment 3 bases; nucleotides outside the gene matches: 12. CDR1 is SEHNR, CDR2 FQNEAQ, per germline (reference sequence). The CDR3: CASSQFGTGGETDTQYF. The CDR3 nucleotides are TGTGCCAGCAGCCAATTCGGAACAGGGGGCGAAACAGATACGCAGTATTTT.

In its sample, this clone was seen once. This CDR3 reads CASSVGPPRVAKNIQYF. The DNA of the CDR3 is TGTGCCAGCAGCGTAGGCCCCCCGAGGGTCGCCAAAAACATTCAGTACTTC. This rearrangement joins TRBV9 to TRBJ2-4; maybe TRBD2 (5 bases). The CDR3 runs 17 residues. Germline V gene sequence: CDR1 SGDLS, CDR2 YYNGEE. V lost 0 bases to trimming and J lost 1 base, with 14 bases between them.

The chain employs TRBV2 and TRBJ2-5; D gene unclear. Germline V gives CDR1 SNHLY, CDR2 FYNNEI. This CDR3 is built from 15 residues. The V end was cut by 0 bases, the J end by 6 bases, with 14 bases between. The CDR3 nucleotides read TGTGCCAGCAGTGAAGCAGAGGATTTCCGAAAGACCCAGTACTTC. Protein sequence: CASSEAEDFRKTQYF.

The CDR3 here is CASSTRGTSGHNEQFF. The CDR3 nucleotides read TGTGCCAGCAGCACTCGGGGGACTAGCGGACACAATGAGCAGTTCTTC. This sequence joins TRBV7-6 and TRBJ2-1, with 11 nucleotides matching TRBD2. After removal of 5 bases from V and 5 bases from J, the junction contained 8 bases not matched to a gene. Germline V gives CDR1 SGHVS, CDR2 FNYEAQ. The CDR3 has 16 residues. The whole variable domain, remainder taken from reference TRBV7-6 and TRBJ2-1, is GAGVSQSPRYKVTKRGQDVALRCDPISGHVSLYWYRQALGQGPEFLTYFNYEAQQDKSGLPNDRFSAERPEGSISTLTIQRTEQRDSAMYRCASSTRGTSGHNEQFFGPGTRLTVL.

CDR3 residues: CASSEIGLADNEQFF. The CDR3 region has the DNA TGTGCCAGCAGTGAAATAGGACTAGCTGACAATGAGCAGTTCTTC. This chain links TRBV2 with TRBJ2-1; TRBD2 matches at 8 bases. The CDR3 length is 15 residues. Germline V gives CDR1 SNHLY, CDR2 FYNNEI. After removal of 2 bases from V and 5 bases from J, the junction contained 5 bases not matched to a gene. Drawing the rest from reference TRBV2 and TRBJ2-1, the complete variable domain is EPEVTQTPSHQVTQMGQEVILRCVPISNHLYFYWYRQILGQKVEFLVSFYNNEISEKSEIFDDQFSVERPDGSNFTLKIRSTKLEDSAMYFCASSEIGLADNEQFFGPGTRLTVL.

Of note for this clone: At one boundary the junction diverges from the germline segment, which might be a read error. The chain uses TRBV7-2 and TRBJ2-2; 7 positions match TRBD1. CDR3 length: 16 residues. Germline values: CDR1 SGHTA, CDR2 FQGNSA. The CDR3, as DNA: TGTGCCAGCAGCCTCCGAGGGGGCTCGAACATCGGGGAGCTGTTTTTT. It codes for CASSLRGGSNIGELFF.

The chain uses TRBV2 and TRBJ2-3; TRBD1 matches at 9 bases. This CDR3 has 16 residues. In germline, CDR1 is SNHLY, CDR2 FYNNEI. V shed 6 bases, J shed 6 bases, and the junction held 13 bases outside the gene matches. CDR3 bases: TGTGCCAGCAGGGTAGGACAGGGGATAGTCGTCGATACGCAGTATTTT. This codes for CASRVGQGIVVDTQYF.